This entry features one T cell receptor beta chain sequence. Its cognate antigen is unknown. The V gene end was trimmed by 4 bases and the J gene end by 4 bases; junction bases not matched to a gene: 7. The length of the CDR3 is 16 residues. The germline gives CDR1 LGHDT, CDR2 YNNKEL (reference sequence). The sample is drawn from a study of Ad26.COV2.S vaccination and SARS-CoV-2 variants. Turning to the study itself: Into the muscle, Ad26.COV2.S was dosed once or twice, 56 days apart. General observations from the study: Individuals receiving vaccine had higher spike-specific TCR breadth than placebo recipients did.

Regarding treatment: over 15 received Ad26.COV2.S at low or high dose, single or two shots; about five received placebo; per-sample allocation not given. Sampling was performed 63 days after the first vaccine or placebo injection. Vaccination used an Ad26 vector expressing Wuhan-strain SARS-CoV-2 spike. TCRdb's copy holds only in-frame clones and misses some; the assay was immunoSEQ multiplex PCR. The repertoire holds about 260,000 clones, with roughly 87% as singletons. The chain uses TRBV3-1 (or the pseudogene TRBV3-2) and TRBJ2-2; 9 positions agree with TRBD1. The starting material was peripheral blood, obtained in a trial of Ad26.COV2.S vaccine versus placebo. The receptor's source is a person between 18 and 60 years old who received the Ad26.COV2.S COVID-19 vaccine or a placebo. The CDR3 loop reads CASSLIQGALTGELFF. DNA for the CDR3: TGTGCCAGCAGCCTAATACAGGGGGCCCTCACCGGGGAGCTGTTTTTT.